The T cell receptor (beta chain) described here comes from a study of graft-versus-host responses after intestinal transplantation. The overall study: Recipients uniformly received anti-thymocyte globulin induction, followed by tacrolimus and steroids for about 3 years. Study-wide points: Some patients had graft-donor T cell macrochimerism. In their allografts, the ratios of graft-versus-host to host-versus-graft T cell clones were high. Among recipient marrow samples, GvH clones were found; some appeared first in ileum or blood.

Sequenced by immunoSEQ multiplex PCR; TCRdb stores in-frame clones only, minus some. The table shows tens of thousands of clones, with 90% to 95% occurring only once. As for this clone: Its antigen is as yet unknown.

The V end lost 3 bases, the J end lost 0 bases, and 12 bases lay between the germline ends. Per germline, CDR1 SGDLS and CDR2 YYNGEE. The CDR3 sequence is 16 residues long. This receptor was obtained from a human donor who was the organ donor for an intestinal transplant. The chain combines TRBV9 with TRBJ2-2; D remains unclear. This specimen consisted of unstimulated CD4+ T cells sorted from spleen or lymph node cells, obtained before transplant. In DNA, the CDR3 is TGTGCCAGCAGCGCCCGGGCTGTAGCGAACACCGGGGAGCTGTTTTTT. Its protein product is CASSARAVANTGELFF.